Below, one T cell receptor beta chain is given with its context. These data originate in a study of blood T cell repertoires in COVID-19. This CDR3 contains 16 residues. The method was immunoSEQ multiplex PCR; TCRdb's version includes in-frame clones alone and lacks a portion of them. The sample holds more than 90,000 clones, roughly four fifths seen once. Sample: peripheral blood. The chain joins TRBV21-1 to TRBJ1-5. TRBV21-1 is reported as a pseudogene. This TCR came from a man aged 65 to 85 with acute or convalescent COVID-19. As DNA, the CDR3 is TGTGCCAGCAGCAAGGACCGAGGGAAGAGCAATCAGCCCCAGCATTTT. Its translation is CASSKDRGKSNQPQHF.